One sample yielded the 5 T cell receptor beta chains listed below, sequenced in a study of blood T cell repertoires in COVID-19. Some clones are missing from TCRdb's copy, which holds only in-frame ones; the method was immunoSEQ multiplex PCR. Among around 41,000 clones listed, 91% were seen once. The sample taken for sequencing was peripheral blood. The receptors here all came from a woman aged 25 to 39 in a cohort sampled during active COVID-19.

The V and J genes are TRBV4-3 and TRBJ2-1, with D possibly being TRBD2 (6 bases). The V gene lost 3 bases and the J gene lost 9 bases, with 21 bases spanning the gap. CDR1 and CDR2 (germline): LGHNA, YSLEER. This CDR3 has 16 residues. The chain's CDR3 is CASSHEIGDLASEQFF. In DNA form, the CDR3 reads TGCGCCAGCAGCCATGAGATAGGGGATCTAGCGAGTGAGCAGTTCTTC.

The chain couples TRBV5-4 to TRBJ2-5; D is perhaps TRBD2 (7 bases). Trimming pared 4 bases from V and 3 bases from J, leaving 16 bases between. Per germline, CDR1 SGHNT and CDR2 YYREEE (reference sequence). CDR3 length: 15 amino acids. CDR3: CASSLTGRAEETQYF. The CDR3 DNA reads TGTGCCAGCAGCCTAACAGGGAGGGCAGAAGAGACCCAGTACTTC.

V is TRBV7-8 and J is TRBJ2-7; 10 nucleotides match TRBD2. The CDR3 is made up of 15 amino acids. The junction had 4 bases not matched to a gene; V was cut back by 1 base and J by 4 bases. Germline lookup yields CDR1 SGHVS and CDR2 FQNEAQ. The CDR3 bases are TGTGCCAGCAGCTTAGGCCTAGCGGGAGAATACGAGCAGTACTTC. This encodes CASSLGLAGEYEQYF. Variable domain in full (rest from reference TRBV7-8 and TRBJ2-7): GAGVSQSPRYKVAKRGQDVALRCDPISGHVSLFWYQQALGQGPEFLTYFQNEAQLDKSGLPSDRFFAERPEGSVSTLKIQRTQQEDSAVYLCASSLGLAGEYEQYFGPGTRLTVT.

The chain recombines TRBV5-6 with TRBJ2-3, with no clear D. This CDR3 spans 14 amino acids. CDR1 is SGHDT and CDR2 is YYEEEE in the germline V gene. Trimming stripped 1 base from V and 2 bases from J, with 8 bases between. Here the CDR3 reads CASSLRGSTDTQYF. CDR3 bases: TGTGCCAGCAGCTTGAGAGGCTCCACAGATACGCAGTATTTT.

CDR3 nucleotide sequence: TGTGCCAGCAGTGAAACACACAGGACAGATACGCAGTATTTT. Translating it yields CASSETHRTDTQYF. The chain joins TRBV6-1 to TRBJ2-3; maybe TRBD1 (5 bases). Between the trimmed V and J ends, which lost 2 bases and 3 bases, there was a span of 9 bases. The CDR3 is made up of 14 amino acids. Germline V gene sequence: CDR1 MNHNS, CDR2 SASEGT.